These T cell receptor beta chains were read from a single sample in a study of CD8 T cells in Susac syndrome. TCRdb reprocessed the immunoSEQ multiplex PCR reads via MiXCR and lists one record per CDR3 protein. The sample consists of about 130,000 distinct CDR3 sequences, about 95% of them appearing once. Sequencing was performed on CD8+ T cells from PBMCs. The receptor set was obtained from a human donor with Susac syndrome. Both conserved end residues are part of each CDR3. Fields, in order: D gene, clone size, J gene, V gene, CDR3 length, CDR3 DNA, CDR3 protein. D genes are given only for firm matches. The listing skips clone size in some rows; elsewhere it reads once, few, many or a size class.

>TRBD1|.|TRBJ1-5|TRBV7-8|17
TGTGCCAGCAGCAACCACAGGGGGCGGACGAGCAATCAGCCCCAGCATTTT
CASSNHRGRTSNQPQHF
>TRBD2|.|TRBJ2-2|TRBV4-3|15
TGCGCCAGCAGCCCAAGCGGGAGGTACACCGGGGAGCTGTTTTTT
CASSPSGRYTGELFF
>.|once|TRBJ1-3|TRBV9|15
TGTGCCAGCAGCGTAGATGGGACGGCTGGAAACACCATATATTTT
CASSVDGTAGNTIYF
>.|.|TRBJ2-3|TRBV9|15
TGTGCCAGCAGCGTAGAGGCGGGGCCACAAGATACGCAGTATTTT
CASSVEAGPQDTQYF
>TRBD1|.|TRBJ2-1|TRBV3-1|14
TGTGCCAGCAGCTTCGCCGGGACAGGGGGCTGGCAGTTCTTC
CASSFAGTGGWQFF
>TRBD2|.|TRBJ2-5|TRBV7-9|12
TGTGCCAGCAGCTCGCTGACTAGCGGGCCCGACTTC
CASSSLTSGPDF
>.|.|TRBJ1-3|TRBV4-2|16
TGTGCCAGCAGCCAAGAAGTAGGTACAGGAGGAAACACCATATATTTT
CASSQEVGTGGNTIYF
>.|.|TRBJ2-7|TRBV5-4|14
TGTGCCAGCAGCTTGAACGCAGGCTCCTACGAGCAGTACTTC
CASSLNAGSYEQYF
>TRBD2|.|TRBJ2-3|TRBV7-3|16
TGTGCCAGCAGCCATCCGACTAGCGGTGACACAGATACGCAGTATTTT
CASSHPTSGDTDTQYF
>.|.|TRBJ2-5|TRBV12-3/TRBV12-4|14
TGTGCCAGCAGTTTAGTAGCGATACAAGAGACCCAGTACTTC
CASSLVAIQETQYF
>.|.|TRBJ2-1|TRBV28|15
TGTGCCAGCAGCCAGGGACTCAGCTCCTACAATGAGCAGTTCTTC
CASSQGLSSYNEQFF
>.|.|TRBJ2-7|TRBV6-5|13
TGTGCCAGCAGTTACTCTAGCTCCTACGAGCAGTACTTC
CASSYSSSYEQYF
>.|.|TRBJ1-1|TRBV13|16
TGTGCCAGCAGCAACTCTGACACCTTCATGAACACTGAAGCTTTCTTT
CASSNSDTFMNTEAFF
>TRBD1|.|TRBJ2-1|TRBV7-8|14
TGTGCCAGCAGCTCCAGGACAGGCTACAATGAGCAGTTCTTC
CASSSRTGYNEQFF
>TRBD2|.|TRBJ2-7|TRBV4-2|17
TGTGCCAGCAGCTCGGGGAAGGGACTAGCGGGGAACTACGAGCAGTACTTC
CASSSGKGLAGNYEQYF
>.|.|TRBJ2-1|TRBV21-1|14
TGTGCCAGCAGCAAAGTTGAAGAGCCACAAGAGCAGTTCTTC
CASSKVEEPQEQFF
>TRBD1|.|TRBJ2-1|TRBV7-9|14
TGTGCCAGCAGCCATTCCGGGACAGGTGCTGAGCAGTTCTTC
CASSHSGTGAEQFF
>.|few|TRBJ2-2|TRBV19|14
TGTGCCAGTAGTATAGTCGGGAACACCGGGGAGCTGTTTTTT
CASSIVGNTGELFF
>TRBD2|.|TRBJ2-7|TRBV3-1|18
TGTGCCAGCAGCCAAGAAATTCCTAGCGGCATTAGCTCCTACGAGCAGTACTTC
CASSQEIPSGISSYEQYF
>.|.|TRBJ2-7|TRBV5-6|12
TGTGCCAGCAGCTTGGGCCACTACGAGCAGTACTTC
CASSLGHYEQYF
>TRBD2|.|TRBJ2-7|TRBV20-1|14
TGCAGTGCTAGAGATCTAGCGGGAGATATGGTGCAGTACTTC
CSARDLAGDMVQYF
>.|once|TRBJ1-3|TRBV27|16
TGTGCCAGCAGTCCCTCGTGGAACTCGGCGGGAAACACCATATATTTT
CASSPSWNSAGNTIYF
>.|.|TRBJ1-1|TRBV6-1|13
TGTGCCAGCAGTGAGAGGGCTTACACTGAAGCTTTCTTT
CASSERAYTEAFF
>.|.|TRBJ1-2|TRBV6-1|14
TGTGCCAGCGTTGGGAGGACCAGCGCCTATGGCTACACCTTC
CASVGRTSAYGYTF
>.|.|TRBJ1-3|TRBV27|14
TGTGCCAGCAGTTCGGGGAACTCTGGAAACACCATATATTTT
CASSSGNSGNTIYF
>.|.|TRBJ2-3|TRBV7-3|14
TGTGCCAGCAGCGCCTCGCCCCCCCCAGATACGCAGTATTTT
CASSASPPPDTQYF
>.|once|TRBJ1-1|TRBV4-1|16
TGCGCCAGCAGCCAAGATCCTCTCAAGGGTACCTGGGAAGCTTTCTTT
CASSQDPLKGTWEAFF
>.|.|TRBJ2-7|TRBV12-3/TRBV12-4|13
TGTGCCAGCAGTACCCCTAGGCCCCACGAGCAGTACTTC
CASSTPRPHEQYF
>.|.|TRBJ1-1|TRBV7-9|15
TGTGCCAGCAGCTTAGTGGTGGGCAGTAACACTGAAGCTTTCTTT
CASSLVVGSNTEAFF
>.|.|TRBJ2-1|TRBV15|13
TGTGCCACCAGCAGAGGTGGCCTTCCCTGGCAGTTCTTC
CATSRGGLPWQFF
>TRBD2|.|TRBJ2-5|TRBV5-6|14
TGTGCCAGCAGCTCCGGACTAGAGCAAGAGACCCAGTACTTC
CASSSGLEQETQYF
>TRBD2|.|TRBJ2-5|TRBV2|15
TGTGCCAGCAGTGAAGCGCGGGGGGGGAGAGAGACCCAGTACTTC
CASSEARGGRETQYF
>.|.|TRBJ2-1|TRBV30|14
TGTGCCTGGAGTGCGGGGGCGGAATTTAATGAGCAGTTCTTC
CAWSAGAEFNEQFF
>.|.|TRBJ2-5|TRBV20-1|14
TGCAGTGCCGAAGGAATTGGGGACGGGGAGACCCAGTACTTC
CSAEGIGDGETQYF
>.|.|TRBJ1-1|TRBV9|15
TGTGCCAGCAGCGTAGGTGGAGGGGGTGGCACTGAAGCTTTCTTT
CASSVGGGGGTEAFF
>.|once|TRBJ1-2|TRBV29-1|14
TGCAGCGCTGACAAGGTTTCTAGGGACTATGGCTACACCTTC
CSADKVSRDYGYTF
>TRBD2|.|TRBJ2-7|TRBV6-5|13
TGTGCCAGCAGAAGCGGGGGTTGGTACGAGCAGTACTTC
CASRSGGWYEQYF
>.|.|TRBJ2-6|TRBV13|17
TGTGCCAGCAGCTTGGACAGTCCGGACTCTGGGGCCAACGTCCTGACTTTC
CASSLDSPDSGANVLTF
>.|.|TRBJ1-1|TRBV30|12
TGTGCCTGGACCTGGGGGAACACTGAAGCTTTCTTT
CAWTWGNTEAFF
>.|.|TRBJ1-4|TRBV18|13
TGTGCCAGCTCACCGGGCGACCACAAAAAACTGTTTTTT
CASSPGDHKKLFF
>TRBD1|.|TRBJ2-7|TRBV29-1|13
TGCAGCGTGAGGACAGGGGCGGGCTACGAGCAGTACTTC
CSVRTGAGYEQYF
>.|.|TRBJ2-7|TRBV6-5|13
TGTGCCAGCAGGGCGCCCGGTGGTTACGAGCAGTACTTC
CASRAPGGYEQYF
>.|.|TRBJ2-7|TRBV14|16
TGTGCCAGCAGCCAAGACTCGTGGGGAAGATCCTACGAGCAGTACTTC
CASSQDSWGRSYEQYF
>TRBD2|many|TRBJ2-3|TRBV11-2|15
TGTGCCAGCAGTTTCGATGCGGGAGGCACAGATACGCAGTATTTT
CASSFDAGGTDTQYF
>TRBD1|once|TRBJ1-1|TRBV12-3/TRBV12-4|13
TGTGCCAGCAGCATAGGACAGGGTTGGAGAGCTTTCTTT
CASSIGQGWRAFF
>.|.|TRBJ2-7|TRBV27|14
TGTGCCAGCAGTTTATGGGCGGATTCCTACGAGCAGTACTTC
CASSLWADSYEQYF
>.|once|TRBJ1-3|TRBV5-1|16
TGCGCCAGCAGCTCCTCGGGAGGTAACTCCGGAAACACCATATATTTT
CASSSSGGNSGNTIYF
>.|.|TRBJ1-4|TRBV19|18
TGTGCCAGTAGTATAGCGGAAGGACAAATTGCAACTAATGAAAAACTGTTTTTT
CASSIAEGQIATNEKLFF
>.|.|TRBJ2-1|TRBV9|16
TGTGCCAGCAGCGGATTCGGGGGCCTGTCCTACAATGAGCAGTTCTTC
CASSGFGGLSYNEQFF
>.|.|TRBJ1-5|TRBV2|16
TGTGCCAGCATTGAGGGGGAGGGCCTTAGCAATCAGCCCCAGCATTTT
CASIEGEGLSNQPQHF
>.|.|TRBJ1-1|TRBV15|15
TGTGCCACCAGCAGGGCCCCCGTGTTAGACACTGAAGCTTTCTTT
CATSRAPVLDTEAFF
>.|.|TRBJ2-7|TRBV12-3/TRBV12-4|14
TGTGCCAGCAGCCCTGGGGGGTCCCTCTGGGAGCAGTACTTC
CASSPGGSLWEQYF
>.|.|TRBJ2-3|TRBV30|15
TGTGCCTGGAGTGTAGGACAGCTCACCACAGATACGCAGTATTTT
CAWSVGQLTTDTQYF
>.|.|TRBJ1-1|TRBV19|12
TGTGCCAGTAGTATCCCGGGAACTGAAGCTTTCTTT
CASSIPGTEAFF
>.|few|TRBJ2-1|TRBV4-2|11
TGTGCCAGCAGCCAAGATCGTGAGCAGTTCTTC
CASSQDREQFF
>.|.|TRBJ2-7|TRBV7-9|12
TGTGCCAGCAGCGGACTTTCCTACGAGCAGTACTTC
CASSGLSYEQYF
>.|.|TRBJ2-1|TRBV25-1|16
TGTGCCAGCGGACGGGGGAGACAGCGGGCATACAATGAGCAGTTCTTC
CASGRGRQRAYNEQFF
>TRBD1|once|TRBJ1-1|TRBV6-5|15
TGTGCCAGCAGTTACACGGACAGGGTGAACACTGAAGCTTTCTTT
CASSYTDRVNTEAFF
>.|.|TRBJ2-2|TRBV3-1|16
TGTGCCAGCAGCCAAGTGGGGGCCGCGAACACCGGGGAGCTGTTTTTT
CASSQVGAANTGELFF
>.|.|TRBJ2-3|TRBV18|15
TGTGCCAGCTCACCACTAGAGCGGGGCACAGATACGCAGTATTTT
CASSPLERGTDTQYF